A selection of T cell receptor beta chains follows, all from one sample in a study of blood T cell repertoires in COVID-19. Produced via immunoSEQ multiplex PCR; TCRdb's table is partial and in-frame only. Among roughly 500,000 clones listed, 80% to 90% were seen once. Sequenced input: peripheral blood. These receptors all stem from a human donor in a cohort sampled during active COVID-19. Both conserved end residues are part of each CDR3. Each record gives: J gene, D gene, V gene, clone size, CDR3 protein, CDR3 DNA. D genes are given only for firm matches. Clone size is not always given. Where it is, it says once, few, many or a class for expanded clones.

TRBJ2-2 | - | TRBV19 | - | CASSGGPGSNTGELFF | TGTGCCAGTAGTGGAGGGCCGGGAAGTAACACCGGGGAGCTGTTTTTT
TRBJ2-7 | TRBD2 | TRBV6-2/TRBV6-3 | - | CASSYSIGTSDYEQYF | TGTGCCAGCAGTTACTCGATTGGGACTAGCGACTACGAGCAGTACTTC
TRBJ2-7 | TRBD1 | TRBV7-2 | - | CASSLAHPRGPLSYEQYF | TGTGCCAGCAGCTTAGCGCATCCCAGGGGGCCCCTCTCCTACGAGCAGTACTTC
TRBJ1-5 | - | TRBV6-2/TRBV6-3 | few | CASSPRTAYNQPQHF | TGTGCCAGCAGTCCGCGGACAGCCTACAATCAGCCCCAGCATTTT
TRBJ2-1 | TRBD2 | TRBV28 | - | CASTGTSGAREQFF | TGTGCCAGCACCGGGACTAGCGGGGCGAGGGAGCAGTTCTTC
TRBJ1-2 | - | TRBV19 | - | CASSLRTGYYGYTF | TGTGCCAGTAGCCTACGAACAGGGTACTATGGCTACACCTTC
TRBJ1-6 | - | TRBV5-4 | - | CASSLGSRTRYHF | TGTGCCAGCAGTCTGGGTAGTAGGACTCGCTACCACTTT
TRBJ2-2 | TRBD2 | TRBV5-1 | - | CASSLAGGLNTGELFF | TGCGCCAGCAGCTTGGCCGGGGGGTTGAACACCGGGGAGCTGTTTTTT
TRBJ1-6 | - | TRBV18 | - | CASSPPEAQGGSPLHF | TGTGCCAGCTCACCACCGGAAGCGCAAGGGGGATCACCCCTCCACTTT
TRBJ1-2 | - | TRBV2 | few | CASSLNRAPASGGYTF | TGTGCCAGCAGTCTGAACAGGGCCCCGGCCTCTGGTGGCTACACCTTC
TRBJ2-5 | TRBD2 | TRBV4-2 | - | CASSQDLGLGETQYF | TGTGCCAGCAGCCAAGATTTGGGACTAGGGGAGACCCAGTACTTC
TRBJ1-4 | - | TRBV30 | - | CAWSVLAGVEEKLFF | TGTGCCTGGAGTGTTTTAGCAGGGGTAGAAGAAAAACTGTTTTTT
TRBJ2-1 | TRBD2 | TRBV11-3 | few | CASSSQIPPPGLVHNEQFF | TGTGCCAGCAGCTCCCAAATTCCACCCCCGGGACTAGTCCACAATGAGCAGTTCTTC
TRBJ2-2 | - | TRBV5-1 | - | CASSLDLTGRSPNTGELFF | TGCGCCAGCAGCTTGGATCTTACCGGGAGATCACCGAACACCGGGGAGCTGTTTTTT
TRBJ1-1 | - | TRBV2 | - | CASSLDRHGEAFF | TGTGCCAGCAGCCTCGACAGGCACGGTGAAGCTTTCTTT
TRBJ1-4 | TRBD1 | TRBV19 | - | CASSSGGRGPPTNEKLFF | TGTGCCAGTAGTTCCGGGGGCAGGGGGCCCCCAACTAATGAAAAACTGTTTTTT
TRBJ1-1 | - | TRBV23-1 | - | CAEFGLRGMNTEAFF | TGCGCCGAGTTCGGGCTGCGAGGGATGAACACTGAAGCTTTCTTT
TRBJ1-2 | - | TRBV7-3 | - | CASSSSRRKLIF | TGTGCCAGCAGCTCCTCGAGGAGGAAGTTAATCTTC
TRBJ2-2 | - | TRBV7-2 | - | CASSLNAIFEGELFF | TGTGCCAGCAGCTTAAACGCGATCTTCGAAGGGGAGCTGTTTTTT
TRBJ2-3 | TRBD2 | TRBV19 | - | CASMRERTDTQYF | TGTGCCAGTATGCGGGAGAGGACAGATACGCAGTATTTT
TRBJ2-7 | - | TRBV7-9 | - | CASSRPGSSYEQYF | TGTGCCAGCAGCCGGCCGGGGAGCTCCTACGAGCAGTACTTC
TRBJ2-7 | TRBD2 | TRBV7-9 | - | CASSPSGRGYEQYF | TGTGCCAGCAGCCCTAGCGGGAGGGGGTACGAGCAGTACTTC
TRBJ2-1 | TRBD2 | TRBV18 | - | CASSPGTSGRTEQFF | TGTGCCAGCTCACCAGGGACTAGCGGGAGGACCGAGCAGTTCTTC